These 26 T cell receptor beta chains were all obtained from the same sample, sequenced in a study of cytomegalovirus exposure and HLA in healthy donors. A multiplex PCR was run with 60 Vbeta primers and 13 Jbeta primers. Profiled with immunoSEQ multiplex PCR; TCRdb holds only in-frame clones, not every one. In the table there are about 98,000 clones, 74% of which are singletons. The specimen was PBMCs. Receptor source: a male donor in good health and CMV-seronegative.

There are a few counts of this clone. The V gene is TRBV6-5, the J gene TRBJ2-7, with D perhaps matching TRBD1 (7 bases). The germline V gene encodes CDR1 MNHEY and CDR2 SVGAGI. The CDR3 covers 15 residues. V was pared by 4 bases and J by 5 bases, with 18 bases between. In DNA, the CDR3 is TGTGCCAGCAGTTTGCGGGTCAGGGGGGTCCACGAGCAGTACTTC. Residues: CASSLRVRGVHEQYF.

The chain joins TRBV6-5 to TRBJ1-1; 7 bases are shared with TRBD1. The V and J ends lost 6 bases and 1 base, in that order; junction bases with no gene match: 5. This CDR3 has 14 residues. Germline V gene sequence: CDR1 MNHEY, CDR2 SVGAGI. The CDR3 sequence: CASRTGTANTEAFF. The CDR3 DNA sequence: TGTGCCAGCAGGACCGGGACAGCGAACACTGAAGCTTTCTTT.

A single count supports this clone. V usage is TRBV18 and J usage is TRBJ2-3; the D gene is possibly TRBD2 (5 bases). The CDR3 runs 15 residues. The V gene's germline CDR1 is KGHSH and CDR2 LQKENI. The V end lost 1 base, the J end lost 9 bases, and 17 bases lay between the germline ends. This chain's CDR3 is CASSPRRGAVPTQYF. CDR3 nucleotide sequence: TGTGCCAGCTCACCACGACGGGGTGCTGTCCCCACGCAGTATTTT. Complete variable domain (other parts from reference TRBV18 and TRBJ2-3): NAGVMQNPRHLVRRRGQEARLRCSPMKGHSHVYWYRQLPEEGLKFMVYLQKENIIDESGMPKERFSAEFPKEGPSILRIQQVVRGDSAAYFCASSPRRGAVPTQYFGPGTRLTVL.

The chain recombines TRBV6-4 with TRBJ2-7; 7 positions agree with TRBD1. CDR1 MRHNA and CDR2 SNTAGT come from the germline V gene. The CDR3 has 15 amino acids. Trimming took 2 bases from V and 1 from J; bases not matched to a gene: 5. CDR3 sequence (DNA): TGTGCCAGCAGTGACCCGGGACAGAAATCCTACGAGCAGTACTTC. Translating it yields CASSDPGQKSYEQYF.

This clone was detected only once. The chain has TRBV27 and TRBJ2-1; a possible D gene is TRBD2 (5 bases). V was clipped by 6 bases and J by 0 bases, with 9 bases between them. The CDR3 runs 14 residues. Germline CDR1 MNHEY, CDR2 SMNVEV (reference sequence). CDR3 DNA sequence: TGTGCCAGCAGGGACTGGAGCTCCTACAATGAGCAGTTCTTC. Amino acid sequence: CASRDWSSYNEQFF.

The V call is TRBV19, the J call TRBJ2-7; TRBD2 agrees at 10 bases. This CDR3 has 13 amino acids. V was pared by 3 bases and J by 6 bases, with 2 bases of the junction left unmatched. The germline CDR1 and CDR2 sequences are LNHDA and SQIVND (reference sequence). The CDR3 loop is CASSIRTSGEQYF. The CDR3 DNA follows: TGTGCCAGTAGTATTAGGACTAGCGGCGAGCAGTACTTC. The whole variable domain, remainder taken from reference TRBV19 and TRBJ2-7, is DGGITQSPKYLFRKEGQNVTLSCEQNLNHDAMYWYRQDPGQGLRLIYYSQIVNDFQKGDIAEGYSVSREKKESFPLTVTSAQKNPTAFYLCASSIRTSGEQYFGPGTRLTVT.

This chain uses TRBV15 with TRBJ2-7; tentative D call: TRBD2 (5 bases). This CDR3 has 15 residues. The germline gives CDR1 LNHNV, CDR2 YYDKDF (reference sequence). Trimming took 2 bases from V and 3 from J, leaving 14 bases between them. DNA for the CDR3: TGTGCCACCAGCAGATCCCTTACCGGGGACTACGAGCAGTACTTC. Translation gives CATSRSLTGDYEQYF.

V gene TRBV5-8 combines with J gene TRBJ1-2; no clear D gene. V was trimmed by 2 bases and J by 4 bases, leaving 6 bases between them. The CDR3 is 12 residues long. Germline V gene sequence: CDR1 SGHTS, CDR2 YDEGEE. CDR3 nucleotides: TGTGCCAGCAGCTTCAGAGGCTATGGCTACACCTTC. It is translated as CASSFRGYGYTF.

The chain's CDR3 is CASSFLGFGYGYTF. In DNA, the CDR3 is TGTGCCAGCAGCTTTCTCGGGTTTGGCTATGGCTACACCTTC. V usage is TRBV5-6 and J usage is TRBJ1-2; D unclear. The length of the CDR3 is 14 residues. V lost 2 bases and J lost 4, with 12 bases in between. CDR1 SGHDT and CDR2 YYEEEE come from the germline V gene. Based on the CDR3 plus reference TRBV5-6 and TRBJ1-2, the full variable domain is DAGVTQSPTHLIKTRGQQVTLRCSPKSGHDTVSWYQQALGQGPQFIFQYYEEEERQRGNFPDRFSGHQFPNYSSELNVNALLLGDSALYLCASSFLGFGYGYTFGSGTRLTVV.

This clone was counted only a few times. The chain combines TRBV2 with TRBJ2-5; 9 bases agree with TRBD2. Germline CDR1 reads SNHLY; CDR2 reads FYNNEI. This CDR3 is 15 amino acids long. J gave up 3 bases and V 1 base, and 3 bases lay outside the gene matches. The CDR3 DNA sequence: TGTGCCAGCAGTGAAGTTAGCGGGAGTAAAGAGACCCAGTACTTC. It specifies CASSEVSGSKETQYF.

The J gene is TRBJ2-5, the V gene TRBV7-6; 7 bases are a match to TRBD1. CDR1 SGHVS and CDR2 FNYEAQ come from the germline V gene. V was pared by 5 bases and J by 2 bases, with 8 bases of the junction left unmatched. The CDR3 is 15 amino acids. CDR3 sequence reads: CASSLGDRAQETQYF. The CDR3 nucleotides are TGTGCCAGCAGCCTCGGGGACAGAGCTCAAGAGACCCAGTACTTC. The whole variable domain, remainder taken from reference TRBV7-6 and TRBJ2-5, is GAGVSQSPRYKVTKRGQDVALRCDPISGHVSLYWYRQALGQGPEFLTYFNYEAQQDKSGLPNDRFSAERPEGSISTLTIQRTEQRDSAMYRCASSLGDRAQETQYFGPGTRLLVL.

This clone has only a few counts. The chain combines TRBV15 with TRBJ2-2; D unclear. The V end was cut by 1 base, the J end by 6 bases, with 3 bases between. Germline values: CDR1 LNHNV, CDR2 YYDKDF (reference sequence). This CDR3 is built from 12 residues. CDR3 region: CATSRGPGELFF. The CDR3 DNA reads TGTGCCACCAGCAGAGGGCCCGGGGAGCTGTTTTTT.

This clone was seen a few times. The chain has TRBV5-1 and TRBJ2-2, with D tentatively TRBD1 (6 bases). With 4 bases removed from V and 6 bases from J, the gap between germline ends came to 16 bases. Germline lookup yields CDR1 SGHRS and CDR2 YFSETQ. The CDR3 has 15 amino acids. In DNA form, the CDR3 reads TGCGCCAGCAGCCTAACTACAGGGCTCGCCGGGGAGCTGTTTTTT. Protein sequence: CASSLTTGLAGELFF.

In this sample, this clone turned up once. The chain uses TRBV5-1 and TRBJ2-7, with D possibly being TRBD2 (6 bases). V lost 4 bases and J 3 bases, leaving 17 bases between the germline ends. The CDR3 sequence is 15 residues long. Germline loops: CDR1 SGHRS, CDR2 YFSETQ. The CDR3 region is CASSPPGTQVYEQYF. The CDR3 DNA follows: TGCGCCAGCAGCCCCCCCGGGACTCAGGTCTACGAGCAGTACTTC.

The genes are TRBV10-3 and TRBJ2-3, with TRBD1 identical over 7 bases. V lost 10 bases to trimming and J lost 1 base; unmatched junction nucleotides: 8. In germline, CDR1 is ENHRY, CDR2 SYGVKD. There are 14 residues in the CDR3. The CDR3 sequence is CATRAGTGTDTQYF. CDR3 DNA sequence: TGTGCCACCAGAGCCGGGACAGGCACAGATACGCAGTATTTT.

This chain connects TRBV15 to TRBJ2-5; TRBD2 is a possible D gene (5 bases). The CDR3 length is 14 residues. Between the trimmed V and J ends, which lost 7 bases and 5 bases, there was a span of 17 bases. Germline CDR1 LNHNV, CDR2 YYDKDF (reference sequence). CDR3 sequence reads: CATKFSGVGETQYF. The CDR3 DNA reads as TGTGCCACCAAATTCTCCGGGGTGGGGGAGACCCAGTACTTC.

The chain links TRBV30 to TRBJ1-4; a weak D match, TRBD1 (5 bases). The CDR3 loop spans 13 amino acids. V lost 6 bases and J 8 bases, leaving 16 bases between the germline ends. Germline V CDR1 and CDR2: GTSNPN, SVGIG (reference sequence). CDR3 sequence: CACALTALEKLFF. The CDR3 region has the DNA TGTGCCTGCGCCCTGACAGCCTTAGAAAAACTGTTTTTT. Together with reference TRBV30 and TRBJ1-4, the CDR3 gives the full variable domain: SQTIHQWPATLVQPVGSPLSLECTVEGTSNPNLYWYRQAAGRGLQLLFYSVGIGQISSEVPQNLSASRPQDRQFILSSKKLLLSDSGFYLCACALTALEKLFFGSGTQLSVL.

CDR3 amino acids: CASSVQGANTGELFF. The CDR3 bases are TGTGCCAGCAGCGTACAGGGGGCGAACACCGGGGAGCTGTTTTTT. The chain employs TRBV9 and TRBJ2-2; 7 bases map to TRBD1. The CDR3 runs 15 residues. The ends lost 1 base at V and 0 bases at J; junction bases unmatched: 0. In germline, CDR1 is SGDLS, CDR2 YYNGEE.

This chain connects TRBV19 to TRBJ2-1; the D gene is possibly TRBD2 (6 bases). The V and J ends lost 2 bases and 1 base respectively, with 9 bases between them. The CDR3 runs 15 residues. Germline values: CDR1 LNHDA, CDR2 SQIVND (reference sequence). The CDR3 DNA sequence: TGTGCCAGTAGTATAATGACTAGTTCCTACAATGAGCAGTTCTTC. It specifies CASSIMTSSYNEQFF.

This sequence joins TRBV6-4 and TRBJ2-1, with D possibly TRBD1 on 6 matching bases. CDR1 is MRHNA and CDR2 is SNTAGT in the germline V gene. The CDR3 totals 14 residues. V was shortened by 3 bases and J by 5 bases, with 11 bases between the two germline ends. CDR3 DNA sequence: TGTGCCAGCAGTGATCTGGGGGCGAACAATGAGCAGTTCTTC. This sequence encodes CASSDLGANNEQFF.

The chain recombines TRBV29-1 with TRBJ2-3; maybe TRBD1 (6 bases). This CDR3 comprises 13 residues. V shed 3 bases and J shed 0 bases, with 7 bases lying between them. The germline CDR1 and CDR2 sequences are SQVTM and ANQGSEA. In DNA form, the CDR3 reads TGCAGCGTTGATACAGGGAGCACAGATACGCAGTATTTT. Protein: CSVDTGSTDTQYF.

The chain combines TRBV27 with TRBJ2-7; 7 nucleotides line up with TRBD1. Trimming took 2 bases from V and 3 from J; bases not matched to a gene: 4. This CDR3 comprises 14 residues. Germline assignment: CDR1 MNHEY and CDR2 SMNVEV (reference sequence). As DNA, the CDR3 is TGTGCCAGCAGTTTAGGACAGGCGGGCTACGAGCAGTACTTC. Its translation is CASSLGQAGYEQYF.

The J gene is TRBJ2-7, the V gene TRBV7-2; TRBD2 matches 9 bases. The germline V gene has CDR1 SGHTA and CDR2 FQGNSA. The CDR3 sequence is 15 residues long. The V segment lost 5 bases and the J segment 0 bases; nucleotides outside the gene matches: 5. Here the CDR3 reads CASSGRLADSYEQYF. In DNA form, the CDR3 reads TGTGCCAGCAGCGGGAGACTAGCGGACTCCTACGAGCAGTACTTC.

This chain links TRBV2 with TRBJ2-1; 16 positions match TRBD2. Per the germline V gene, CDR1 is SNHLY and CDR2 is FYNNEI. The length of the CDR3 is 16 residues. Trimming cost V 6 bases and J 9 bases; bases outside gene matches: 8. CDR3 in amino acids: CASRGTSGRAFVEQFF. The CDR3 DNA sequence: TGTGCCAGCAGAGGGACTAGCGGGAGGGCCTTCGTTGAGCAGTTCTTC.

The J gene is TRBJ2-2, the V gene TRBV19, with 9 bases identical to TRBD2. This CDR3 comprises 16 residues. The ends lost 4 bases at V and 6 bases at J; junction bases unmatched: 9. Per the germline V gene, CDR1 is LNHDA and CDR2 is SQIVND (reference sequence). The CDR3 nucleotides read TGTGCCAGTAGTAGGGCACCCCGCGGGAGGGCCGGGGAGCTGTTTTTT. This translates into CASSRAPRGRAGELFF.

The CDR3 coding sequence is TGTGCCAGCAGCGCCGGGACAGTGAACACCGGGGAGCTGTTTTTT. Translation: CASSAGTVNTGELFF. This chain joins TRBV7-9 and TRBJ2-2, with 7 positions matching TRBD1. The V gene's germline CDR1 is SEHNR and CDR2 FQNEAQ (reference sequence). This CDR3 comprises 15 residues. Trimming took 5 bases from V and 1 from J; bases not matched to a gene: 4.